This T cell receptor (beta chain) was captured in a study of T cell responses to AZD1222 COVID-19 vaccine. Overall study findings and caveats: The CD4 TCRs associated with vaccination extended across spike and predominated at 160-218 and 743-854. Nearly half of the spike-specific TCRs reportedly recognize variant regions that carry no mutations.

CDR3 length: 12 amino acids. Trimming shortened V by 7 bases and J by 2 bases, and 11 bases separated the two germline ends. Per germline, CDR1 SQVTM and CDR2 ANQGSEA. Here immunoSEQ multiplex PCR was the method, and the copy in TCRdb shows in-frame clones only, minus some. The sample has about 150,000 clones, less than 95% seen once. Note on this clone: The antigen is unknown.

This TCR came from an adult who received the MenACWY meningococcal vaccine as a control. V gene TRBV29-1 combines with J gene TRBJ1-1; tentative D call: TRBD1 (6 bases). Source: peripheral blood, taken 28 days after the second dose of the MenACWY control vaccine. CDR3 amino acids: CSARTANTEAFF. The CDR3 DNA reads as TGCAGCGCCCGGACAGCCAACACTGAAGCTTTCTTT.